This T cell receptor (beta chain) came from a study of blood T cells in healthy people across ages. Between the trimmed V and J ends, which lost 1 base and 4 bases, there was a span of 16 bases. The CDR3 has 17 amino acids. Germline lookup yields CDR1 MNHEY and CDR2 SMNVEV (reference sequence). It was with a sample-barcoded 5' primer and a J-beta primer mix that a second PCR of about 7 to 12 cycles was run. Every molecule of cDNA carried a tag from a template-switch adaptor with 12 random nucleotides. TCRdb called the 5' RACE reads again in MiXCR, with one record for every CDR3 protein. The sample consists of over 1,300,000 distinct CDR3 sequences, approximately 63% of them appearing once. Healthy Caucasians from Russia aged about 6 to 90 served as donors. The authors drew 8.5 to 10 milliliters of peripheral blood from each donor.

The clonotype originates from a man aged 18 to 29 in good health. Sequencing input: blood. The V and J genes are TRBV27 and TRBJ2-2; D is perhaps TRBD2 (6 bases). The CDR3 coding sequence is TGTGCCAGCAGTTTATGGGCGGGAAGTGTCGGCACCGGGGAGCTGTTTTTT. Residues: CASSLWAGSVGTGELFF.